The sequence of this T cell receptor (beta chain) was determined in a study of blood T cell repertoires in COVID-19. Clones were read by immunoSEQ multiplex PCR, and TCRdb kept only the in-frame ones, dropping some. The sample carries 150,000 to 200,000 clones, more than 65% recorded once. Germline assignment: CDR1 SGHTS and CDR2 YDEGEE. V dropped 4 bases and J dropped 9; count of bases not matched to a gene: 12. The CDR3 is 14 amino acids. The chain recombines TRBV5-8 with TRBJ1-1; 7 positions agree with TRBD1. The sample was peripheral blood. The TCR sequence derives from a woman aged 55-69 years with COVID-19, enrolled during active disease. CDR3 in DNA: TGTGCCAGCAGCATAGACAGGGTTTTCGGCAAAGCTTTCTTT. Its translation: CASSIDRVFGKAFF. Looking up the rest from reference TRBV5-8 and TRBJ1-1 gives the full variable domain: EAGVTQSPTHLIKTRGQQATLRCSPISGHTSVYWYQQALGLGLQFLLWYDEGEERNRGNFPPRFSGRQFPNYSSELNVNALELEDSALYLCASSIDRVFGKAFFGQGTRLTVV.